This T cell receptor (beta chain) derives from a study of blood T cell repertoires in COVID-19. The germline V and J ends were trimmed by 8 bases and 3 bases, with 7 bases remaining between them. This CDR3 contains 12 residues. CDR1 is SNHLY and CDR2 is FYNNEI in the germline V gene. Some clones are missing from TCRdb's copy, which holds only in-frame ones; the method was immunoSEQ multiplex PCR. Found here are hundreds of thousands of clones, approximately 89% of them singletons; the top ten hold approximately 10%. During active infection, Seattle patients enrolled and were then monitored through disease.

Sequenced sample: peripheral blood. The chain links TRBV2 to TRBJ2-2; the D gene is possibly TRBD2 (5 bases). This clonotype was sampled from a woman aged 25 to 39 with COVID-19, enrolled during active disease. Here the CDR3 DNA reads TGTGCCAGCGCGGGCGACACCGGGGAGCTGTTTTTT. It encodes CASAGDTGELFF.